What follows are 22 T cell receptor beta chains derived from one specimen sequenced in a study of early T cells in non-severe SARS-CoV-2 infection. TCRdb re-derived calls from the 5' RACE reads in MiXCR, one entry per CDR3 protein. Of roughly 56,000 distinct CDR3 sequences in the sample, 10% to 15% were seen once. The specimen was whole blood. The receptors originated from an adult who was a healthcare worker with PCR-confirmed SARS-CoV-2 infection or an uninfected control (not recorded which).

Many counts were recorded for this clonotype. The gene calls are TRBV24-1 and TRBJ1-1, with D unclear. Germline CDR1 is KGHDR and CDR2 is SFDVKD. This CDR3 has 13 amino acids. Deletions cut 5 bases from V and 1 base from J, with 7 bases between. Here the CDR3 reads CATSASWNTEAFF. The CDR3 nucleotides are TGTGCCACCAGTGCCTCGTGGAACACTGAAGCTTTCTTT.

Only a few counts were recorded for this clonotype. The chain has TRBV29-1 and TRBJ2-3, with a weak D call TRBD1 (6 bases). The CDR3 is 13 amino acids. Trimming removed 3 bases from V and 4 bases from J, with 11 bases in between. CDR1 is SQVTM and CDR2 is ANQGSEA in the germline V gene. The DNA of the CDR3 is TGCAGCGTTGACCACAGGGTCCCAGATACGCAGTATTTT. As protein: CSVDHRVPDTQYF.

This clonotype was counted at least ten times. The chain uses TRBV12-5 and TRBJ1-1, with 9 positions matching TRBD1. V lost 5 bases, J lost 5 bases, and 6 bases stayed unmatched. Germline lookup yields CDR1 LGHNT and CDR2 FRNRAP. The CDR3 is made up of 14 amino acids. The CDR3 loop is CASGQGTGRTEAFF. DNA for the CDR3: TGTGCTAGTGGTCAGGGGACAGGGCGAACTGAAGCTTTCTTT.

This clonotype was counted ten times or more. This chain uses TRBV29-1 with TRBJ2-5; D is ambiguous. Germline V CDR1 and CDR2: SQVTM, ANQGSEA. This CDR3 spans 11 amino acids. The V end lost 4 bases, the J end lost 5 bases, and 8 bases lay between the germline ends. CDR3 nucleotide sequence: TGCAGCGTTGCAAGGAAGGAGACCCAGTACTTC. Amino acid sequence: CSVARKETQYF.

This clonotype was seen a few times. This chain connects TRBV6-1 to TRBJ2-7; D may be TRBD1 or TRBD2 (5 bases each). The CDR3 consists of 13 residues. Trimming left V 0 bases short and J 6 bases short, with 9 bases between. Germline V lookup: CDR1 MNHNS, CDR2 SASEGT. DNA of the CDR3: TGTGCCAGCAGTGAAGCTTCCGGGACCGAGCAGTACTTC. Translating it yields CASSEASGTEQYF.

In this sample, this clonotype turned up a few times. This sequence joins TRBV6-1 and TRBJ2-2, with D possibly TRBD2 on 5 matching bases. The V gene lost 6 bases and the J gene lost 5 bases, with 10 bases spanning the gap. The CDR3 is 13 amino acids. CDR1 MNHNS and CDR2 SASEGT come from the germline V gene. The CDR3 DNA reads as TGTGCCAGCAGCGAGGGTGTGACCGGGGAGCTGTTTTTT. Its protein is CASSEGVTGELFF.

This clonotype has ten or more counts. The V gene is TRBV19, the J gene TRBJ2-1, with 8 positions matching TRBD1. The CDR3 runs to 16 residues. Germline values: CDR1 LNHDA, CDR2 SQIVND (reference sequence). Trimming at V came to 5 bases and at J to 4 bases, leaving 10 bases not matched to a gene. Written as DNA, the CDR3 is TGTGCCAGTAGTCGGACAGGGCGCTTTCCATACAATGAGCAGTTCTTC. This translates into CASSRTGRFPYNEQFF.

This clonotype was seen only a few times. V usage is TRBV7-9 and J usage is TRBJ1-1; 7 nucleotides agree with TRBD1. V shed 2 bases and J 1 base; nucleotides not matched to a gene: 10. CDR1 and CDR2 from the germline V gene are SEHNR and FQNEAQ (reference sequence). The CDR3 contains 17 residues. In nucleotides, the CDR3 is TGTGCCAGCAGCTTACGACAGGGCAAGGGGAGGAACACTGAAGCTTTCTTT. Its protein product is CASSLRQGKGRNTEAFF.

This clonotype has ten or more counts. The chain couples TRBV6-2 or TRBV6-3 to TRBJ2-6; tentatively, D is TRBD1 (5 bases). CDR1 and CDR2 (germline): MNHEY, SVGEGT. V was clipped by 6 bases and J by 5 bases, with 8 bases between them. The CDR3 totals 13 residues. In DNA form, the CDR3 reads TGTGCCAGCAGCCTGGACAGGGCCAACGTCCTGACTTTC. Encoded protein: CASSLDRANVLTF.

This clonotype was observed a few times. V and J are TRBV4-1 and TRBJ2-3, with D perhaps TRBD1 (5 bases). The CDR3 spans 16 residues. Germline V gene sequence: CDR1 MGHRA, CDR2 YSYEKL. Trimming left V 3 bases short and J 2 bases short, with 15 bases between. CDR3 loop: CASSQDSLRDTDTQYF. CDR3 nucleotides: TGCGCCAGCAGCCAGGATTCCCTCAGGGACACAGATACGCAGTATTTT.

This clonotype was observed many times. The chain is built from TRBV7-2 and TRBJ2-2, with D possibly matching TRBD2 (7 bases). The CDR3 totals 14 residues. CDR1 and CDR2 (germline): SGHTA, FQGNSA. V was trimmed by 6 bases and J by 5 bases, leaving 13 bases between them. This chain's CDR3 is CASRMGGRTGELFF. CDR3 coding DNA: TGTGCCAGCAGGATGGGGGGGCGGACCGGGGAGCTGTTTTTT.

This clonotype was observed a few times. The chain recombines TRBV19 with TRBJ1-2; D call uncertain. Germline V CDR1 and CDR2: LNHDA, SQIVND (reference sequence). This CDR3 spans 12 amino acids. Deletions cut 5 bases from V and 6 bases from J, with 10 bases between. DNA of the CDR3: TGTGCCAGTAGTGGCAGGTTTGATGGCTACACCTTC. Protein: CASSGRFDGYTF.

This clonotype appeared a single time. The chain is built from TRBV9 and TRBJ2-1, with 7 bases that match TRBD2. The ends lost 0 bases at V and 8 bases at J; junction bases unmatched: 8. The germline gives CDR1 SGDLS, CDR2 YYNGEE. The CDR3 length is 15 residues. Here the CDR3 reads CASSVELATWDEQFF. In DNA, the CDR3 is TGTGCCAGCAGCGTAGAACTAGCGACCTGGGATGAGCAGTTCTTC. Looking up the rest from reference TRBV9 and TRBJ2-1 gives the full variable domain: DSGVTQTPKHLITATGQRVTLRCSPRSGDLSVYWYQQSLDQGLQFLIQYYNGEERAKGNILERFSAQQFPDLHSELNLSSLELGDSALYFCASSVELATWDEQFFGPGTRLTVL.

This clonotype showed up just a few times. The rearrangement joins TRBV20-1 to TRBJ2-1; D ambiguous. Germline values: CDR1 DFQATT, CDR2 SNEGSKA (reference sequence). This CDR3 is built from 11 residues. The V end was cut by 7 bases, the J end by 9 bases, with 13 bases between. The CDR3 loop reads CSVVGIGEQFF. The CDR3 region has the DNA TGCAGTGTAGTAGGGATCGGTGAGCAGTTCTTC.

This clonotype has more than one count but fewer than ten. The chain recombines TRBV3-2 with TRBJ1-2; TRBD1, the table's D call, was not compared with the DNA. TRBV3-2 is noted as a pseudogene. This CDR3 region has 14 residues. The chain's CDR3 is CASSQGVRGYGYTF. CDR3 in DNA: TGTGCCAGCAGCCAAGGGGTCAGGGGCTATGGCTACACCTTC.

The chain has TRBV20-1 and TRBJ2-1; the match to TRBD2 covers 14 bases. Per the germline V gene, CDR1 is DFQATT and CDR2 is SNEGSKA (reference sequence). J gave up 2 bases and V 6 bases, and 9 bases lay outside the gene matches. The CDR3 loop spans 17 amino acids. The CDR3 nucleotides read TGCAGTGCCCAATACCGGACTAGCGGGAGGCCCTACAATGAGCAGTTCTTC. Protein: CSAQYRTSGRPYNEQFF.

This clonotype was detected ten times or more. The V call is TRBV9, the J call TRBJ2-3; 10 nucleotides align to TRBD2. The CDR3 spans 15 residues. J lost 1 base, V lost 4 bases, and 3 bases had no gene match. Germline values: CDR1 SGDLS, CDR2 YYNGEE. The CDR3 DNA is TGTGCCAGCAGCCCAGCGGGAGGGGGCACAGATACGCAGTATTTT. Protein: CASSPAGGGTDTQYF. Complete variable domain (other parts from reference TRBV9 and TRBJ2-3): DSGVTQTPKHLITATGQRVTLRCSPRSGDLSVYWYQQSLDQGLQFLIQYYNGEERAKGNILERFSAQQFPDLHSELNLSSLELGDSALYFCASSPAGGGTDTQYFGPGTRLTVL.

Ten or more counts support this clonotype. The gene calls are TRBV5-6 and TRBJ2-1; D not resolved. Per germline, CDR1 SGHDT and CDR2 YYEEEE. Trimming stripped 1 base from V and 9 bases from J, with 5 bases between. The CDR3 is 11 residues long. CDR3: CASSLRFEQFF. Here the CDR3 DNA reads TGTGCCAGCAGCTTGCGATTTGAGCAGTTCTTC.

The chain joins TRBV10-3 to TRBJ1-2; D remains ambiguous. This CDR3 comprises 13 residues. Trimming removed 11 bases at V and 3 bases at J, with 16 bases between. The germline gives CDR1 ENHRY, CDR2 SYGVKD. In DNA, the CDR3 is TGTGCCGTCTCAGCGGGTGGGGACTATGGCTACACCTTC. It translates to CAVSAGGDYGYTF.

This sequence joins TRBV11-3 and TRBJ2-3; D assignment may be TRBD1 or TRBD2 (5 bases each). This CDR3 spans 12 amino acids. V lost 5 bases, J lost 6 bases, and 9 bases lay in between. Germline values: CDR1 SGHNT, CDR2 YENEEA. The CDR3 region is CASSGGFDTQYF. The CDR3 nucleotides are TGTGCCAGCAGCGGGGGTTTTGATACGCAGTATTTT.

The sample holds a few counts of this clonotype. This sequence joins TRBV2 and TRBJ1-1; possible D gene TRBD1, 6 bases. This CDR3 spans 12 amino acids. The germline gives CDR1 SNHLY, CDR2 FYNNEI. With 3 bases removed from V and 7 bases from J, the gap between germline ends came to 9 bases. The CDR3 coding sequence is TGTGCCAGCAGTGACGACAGGCATGAAGCTTTCTTT. Translated, it gives CASSDDRHEAFF.

There are a few counts of this clonotype. The V and J genes are TRBV15 and TRBJ2-3; TRBD2 might be the D (6 bases). The CDR3 sequence is 14 residues long. Germline V CDR1 and CDR2: LNHNV, YYDKDF (reference sequence). V gave up 7 bases and J gave up 1 base, with 12 bases separating them. The CDR3 is CATTRDWGTDTQYF. CDR3 DNA sequence: TGTGCCACCACTCGGGACTGGGGCACAGATACGCAGTATTTT.